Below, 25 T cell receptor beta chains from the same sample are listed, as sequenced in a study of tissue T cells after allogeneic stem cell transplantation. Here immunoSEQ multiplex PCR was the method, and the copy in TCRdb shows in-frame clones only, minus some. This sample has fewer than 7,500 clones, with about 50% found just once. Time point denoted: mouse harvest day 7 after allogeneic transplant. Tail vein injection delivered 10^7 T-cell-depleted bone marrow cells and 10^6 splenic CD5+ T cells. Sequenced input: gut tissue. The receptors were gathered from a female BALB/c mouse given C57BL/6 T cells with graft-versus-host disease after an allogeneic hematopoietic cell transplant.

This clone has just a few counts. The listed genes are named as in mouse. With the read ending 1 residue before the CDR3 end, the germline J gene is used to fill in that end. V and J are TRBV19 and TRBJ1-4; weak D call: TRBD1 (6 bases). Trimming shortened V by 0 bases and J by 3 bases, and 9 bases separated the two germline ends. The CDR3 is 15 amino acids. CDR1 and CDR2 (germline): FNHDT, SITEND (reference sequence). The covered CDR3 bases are TGTGCCAGCAGTATAGGAACAGGGCCCAACGAAAGATTATTT. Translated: CASSIGTGPNERLF. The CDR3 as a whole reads CASSIGTGPNERLFF.

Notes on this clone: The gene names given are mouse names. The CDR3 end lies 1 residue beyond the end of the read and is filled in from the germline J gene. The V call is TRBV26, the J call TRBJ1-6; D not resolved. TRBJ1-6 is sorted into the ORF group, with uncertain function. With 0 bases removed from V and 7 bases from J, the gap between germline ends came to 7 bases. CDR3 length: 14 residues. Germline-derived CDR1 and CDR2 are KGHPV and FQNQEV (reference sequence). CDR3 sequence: CASSLSGWNSPLYF. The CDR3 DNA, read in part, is TGTGCCAGCAGTCTGTCGGGGTGGAATTCGCCCCTCTAC.

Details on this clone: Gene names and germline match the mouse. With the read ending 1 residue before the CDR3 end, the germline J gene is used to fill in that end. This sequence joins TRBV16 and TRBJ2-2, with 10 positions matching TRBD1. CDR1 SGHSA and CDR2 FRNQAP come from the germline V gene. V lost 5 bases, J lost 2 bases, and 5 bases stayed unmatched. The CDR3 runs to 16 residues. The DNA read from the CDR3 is TGTGCAAGCAGCCTTGACAGGGGGCGGAACACCGGGCAGCTCTAC. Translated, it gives CASSLDRGRNTGQLY. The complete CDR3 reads CASSLDRGRNTGQLYF.

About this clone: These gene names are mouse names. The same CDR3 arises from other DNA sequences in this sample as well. The CDR3 spells CASSLGDSGNTLYF. Partial CDR3 DNA: TGTGCCAGCAGTCTGGGGGATTCTGGAAATACGCTCTAT. The chain is built from TRBV26 and TRBJ1-3; D gene uncertain. The observed sequence ends 1 residue before the CDR3 terminus, with the missing tail filled in from the germline J gene. The CDR3 extends over 14 amino acids. Germline V gene data show CDR1 as KGHPV and CDR2 as FQNQEV (reference sequence). Trimming shortened V by 2 bases and J by 0 bases, and 5 bases separated the two germline ends.

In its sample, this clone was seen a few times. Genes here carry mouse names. The CDR3 region is CASSLRRSYEQYF. Partial CDR3 DNA: TGTGCCAGCAGCTTACGGCGGTCCTATGAACAGTAC. V gene TRBV3 combines with J gene TRBJ2-7; D gene ambiguous. The read falls 1 residue short of the CDR3 end, and the missing part is taken from the germline J gene. CDR3 length: 13 residues. Germline loops: CDR1 SNHLY, CDR2 FYNGKV (reference sequence). The ends were cut back, 2 bases at V and 1 base at J, with 6 bases in the middle.

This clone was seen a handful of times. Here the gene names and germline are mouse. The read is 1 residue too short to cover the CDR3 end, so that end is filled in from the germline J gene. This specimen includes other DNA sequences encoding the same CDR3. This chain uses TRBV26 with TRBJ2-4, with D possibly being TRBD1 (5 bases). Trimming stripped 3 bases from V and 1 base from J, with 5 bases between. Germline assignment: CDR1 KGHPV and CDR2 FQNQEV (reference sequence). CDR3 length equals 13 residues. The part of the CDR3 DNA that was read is TGTGCCAGCAGTCTAGGGGGTCAAAACACCTTGTAC. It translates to CASSLGGQNTLY. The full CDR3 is CASSLGGQNTLYF.

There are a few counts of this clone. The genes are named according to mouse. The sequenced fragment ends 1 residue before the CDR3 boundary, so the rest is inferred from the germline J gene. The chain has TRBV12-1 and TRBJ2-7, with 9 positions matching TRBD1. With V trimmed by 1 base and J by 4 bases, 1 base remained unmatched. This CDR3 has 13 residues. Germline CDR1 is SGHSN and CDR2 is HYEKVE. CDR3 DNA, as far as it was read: TGTGCCAGCTCTCTACAGGGGGCTTATGAACAGTAC. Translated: CASSLQGAYEQY. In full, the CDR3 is CASSLQGAYEQYF. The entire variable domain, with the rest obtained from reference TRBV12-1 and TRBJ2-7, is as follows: DSGVVQSPRHIIKEKGGRSVLTCIPISGHSNVVWYQQTLGKELKFLIQHYEKVERDKGFLPSRFSVQQFDDYHSEMNMSALELEDSAMYFCASSLQGAYEQYFGPGTRLTVL.

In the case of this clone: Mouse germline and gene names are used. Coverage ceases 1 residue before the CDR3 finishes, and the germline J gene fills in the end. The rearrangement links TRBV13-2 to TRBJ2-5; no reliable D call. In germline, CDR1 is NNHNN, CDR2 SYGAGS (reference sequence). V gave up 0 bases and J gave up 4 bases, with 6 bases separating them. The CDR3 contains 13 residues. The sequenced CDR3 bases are TGTGCCAGCGGTGATGAGACAAAAGACACCCAGTAC. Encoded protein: CASGDETKDTQY. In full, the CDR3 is CASGDETKDTQYF.

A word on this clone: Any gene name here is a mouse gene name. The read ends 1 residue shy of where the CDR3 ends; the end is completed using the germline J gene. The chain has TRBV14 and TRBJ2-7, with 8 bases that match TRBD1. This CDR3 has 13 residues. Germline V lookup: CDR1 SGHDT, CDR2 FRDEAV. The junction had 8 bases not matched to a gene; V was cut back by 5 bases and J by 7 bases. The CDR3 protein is CASRWTRGREQYF. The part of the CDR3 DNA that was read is TGTGCCAGCAGATGGACCAGGGGGCGGGAACAGTAC.

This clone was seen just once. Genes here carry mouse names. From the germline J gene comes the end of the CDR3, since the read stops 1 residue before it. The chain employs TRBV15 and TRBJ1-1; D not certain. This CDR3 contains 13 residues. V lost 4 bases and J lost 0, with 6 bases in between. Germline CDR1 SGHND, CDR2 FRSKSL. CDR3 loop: CASSWAANTEVFF. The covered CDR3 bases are TGTGCCAGCAGTTGGGCAGCAAACACAGAAGTCTTC.

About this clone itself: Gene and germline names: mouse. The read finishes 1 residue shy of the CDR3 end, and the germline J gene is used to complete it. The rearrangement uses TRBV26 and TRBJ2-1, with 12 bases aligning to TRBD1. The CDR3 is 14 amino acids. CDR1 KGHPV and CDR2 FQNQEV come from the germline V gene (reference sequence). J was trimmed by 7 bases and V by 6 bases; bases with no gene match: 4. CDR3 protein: CASSWDRGRAEQFF. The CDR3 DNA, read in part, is TGTGCCAGCAGCTGGGACAGGGGGCGGGCTGAGCAGTTC.

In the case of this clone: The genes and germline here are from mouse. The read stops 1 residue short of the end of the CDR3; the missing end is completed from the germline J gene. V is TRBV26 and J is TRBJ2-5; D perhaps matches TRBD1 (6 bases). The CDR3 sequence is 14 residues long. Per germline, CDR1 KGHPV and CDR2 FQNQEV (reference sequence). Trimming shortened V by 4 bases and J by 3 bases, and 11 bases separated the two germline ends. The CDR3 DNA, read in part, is TGTGCCAGCAGTCCACAGGGATATCAAGACACCCAGTAC. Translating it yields CASSPQGYQDTQY. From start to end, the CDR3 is CASSPQGYQDTQYF.

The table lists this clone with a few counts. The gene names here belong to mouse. This CDR3 is CASSRALSNERLFF. The CDR3 bases that were read are TGTGCCAGCAGTCGGGCCCTTTCCAACGAAAGATTATTT. The rearrangement joins TRBV26 to TRBJ1-4; D not certain. The read is 1 residue too short to cover the CDR3 end, so that end is filled in from the germline J gene. Germline V gene lookup returns CDR1 KGHPV and CDR2 FQNQEV (reference sequence). V lost 4 bases, J lost 0 bases, and 6 bases lay in between. CDR3 length: 14 residues.

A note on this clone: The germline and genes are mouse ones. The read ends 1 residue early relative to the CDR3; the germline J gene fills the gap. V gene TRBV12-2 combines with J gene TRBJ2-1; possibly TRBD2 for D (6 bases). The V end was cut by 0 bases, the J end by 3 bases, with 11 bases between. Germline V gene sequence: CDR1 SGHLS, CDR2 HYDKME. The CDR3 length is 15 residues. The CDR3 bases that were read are TGTGCCAGCTCTCTCGAAACCTGGGGCTATGCTGAGCAGTTC. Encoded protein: CASSLETWGYAEQF. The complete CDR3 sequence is CASSLETWGYAEQFF.

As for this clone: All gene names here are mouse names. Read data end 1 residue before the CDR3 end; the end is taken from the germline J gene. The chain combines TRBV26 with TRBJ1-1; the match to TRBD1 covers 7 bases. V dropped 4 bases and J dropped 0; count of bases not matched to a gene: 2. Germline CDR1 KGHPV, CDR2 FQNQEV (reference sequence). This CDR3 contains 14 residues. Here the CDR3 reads CASSPQGANTEVFF. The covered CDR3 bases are TGTGCCAGCAGTCCCCAGGGGGCAAACACAGAAGTCTTC.

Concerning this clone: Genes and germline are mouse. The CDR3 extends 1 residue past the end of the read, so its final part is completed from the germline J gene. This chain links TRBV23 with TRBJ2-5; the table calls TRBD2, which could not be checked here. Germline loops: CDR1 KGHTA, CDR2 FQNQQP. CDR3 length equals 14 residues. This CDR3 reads CSSSQSGGGDTQYF. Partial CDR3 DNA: TGCTCCAGCAGTCAATCGGGGGGGGGAGACACCCAGTAC. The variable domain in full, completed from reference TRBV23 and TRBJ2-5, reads DAAVTQKPRYLIKMKGQEAEMKCIPEKGHTAVFWYQQKQSKELKFLIYFQNQQPLDQIDMVKERFSAVCPSSSLCSLGIRTCEAEDSALYLCSSSQSGGGDTQYFGPGTRLLVL.

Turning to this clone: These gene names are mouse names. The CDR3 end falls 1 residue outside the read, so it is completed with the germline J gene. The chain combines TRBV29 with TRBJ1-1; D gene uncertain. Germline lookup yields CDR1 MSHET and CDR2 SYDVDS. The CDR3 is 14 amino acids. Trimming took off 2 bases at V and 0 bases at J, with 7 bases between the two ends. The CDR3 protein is CASSLLNANTEVFF. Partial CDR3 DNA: TGTGCTAGCAGTTTACTCAATGCAAACACAGAAGTCTTC.

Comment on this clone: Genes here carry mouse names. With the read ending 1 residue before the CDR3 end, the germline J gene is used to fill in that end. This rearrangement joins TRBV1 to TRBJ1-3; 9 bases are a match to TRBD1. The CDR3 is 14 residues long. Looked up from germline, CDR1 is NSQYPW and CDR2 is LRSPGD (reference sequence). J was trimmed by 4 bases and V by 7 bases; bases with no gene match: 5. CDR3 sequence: CTCKQGARGNTLYF. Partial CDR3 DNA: TGCACCTGCAAACAGGGGGCGCGGGGAAATACGCTCTAT.

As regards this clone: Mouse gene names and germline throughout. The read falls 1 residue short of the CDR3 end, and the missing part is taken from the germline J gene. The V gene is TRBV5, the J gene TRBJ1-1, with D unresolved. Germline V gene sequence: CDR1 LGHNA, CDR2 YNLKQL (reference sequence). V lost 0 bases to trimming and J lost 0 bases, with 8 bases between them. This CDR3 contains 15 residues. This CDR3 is CASSQDSQPNTEVFF. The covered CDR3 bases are TGTGCCAGCAGCCAAGATTCGCAACCAAACACAGAAGTCTTC.

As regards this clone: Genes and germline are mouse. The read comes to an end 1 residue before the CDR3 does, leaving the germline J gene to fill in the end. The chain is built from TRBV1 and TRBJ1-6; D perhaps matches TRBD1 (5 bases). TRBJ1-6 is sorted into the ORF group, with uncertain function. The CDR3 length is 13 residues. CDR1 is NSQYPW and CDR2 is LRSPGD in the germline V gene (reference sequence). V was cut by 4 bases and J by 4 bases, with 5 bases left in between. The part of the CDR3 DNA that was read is TGCACCTGCAGTGGACAGTATAATTCGCCCCTCTAC. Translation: CTCSGQYNSPLY. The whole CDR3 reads CTCSGQYNSPLYF.

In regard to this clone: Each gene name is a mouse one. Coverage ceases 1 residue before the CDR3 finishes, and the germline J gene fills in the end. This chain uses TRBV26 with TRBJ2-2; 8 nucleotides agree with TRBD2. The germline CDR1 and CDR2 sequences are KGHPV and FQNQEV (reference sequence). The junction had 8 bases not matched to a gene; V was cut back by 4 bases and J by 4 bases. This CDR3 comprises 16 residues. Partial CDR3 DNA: TGTGCCAGCAGTCCTCCCGGGGGGGCGCCCACCGGGCAGCTCTAC. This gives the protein CASSPPGGAPTGQLY. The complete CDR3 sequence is CASSPPGGAPTGQLYF.

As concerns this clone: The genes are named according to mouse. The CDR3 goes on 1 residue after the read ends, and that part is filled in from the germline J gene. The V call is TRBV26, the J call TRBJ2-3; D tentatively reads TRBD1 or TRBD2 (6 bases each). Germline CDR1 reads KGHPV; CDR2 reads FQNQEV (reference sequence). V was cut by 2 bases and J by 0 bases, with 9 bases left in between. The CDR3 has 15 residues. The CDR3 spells CASSLPGASAETLYF. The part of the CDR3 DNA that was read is TGTGCCAGCAGTCTGCCGGGGGCTAGTGCAGAAACGCTGTAT.

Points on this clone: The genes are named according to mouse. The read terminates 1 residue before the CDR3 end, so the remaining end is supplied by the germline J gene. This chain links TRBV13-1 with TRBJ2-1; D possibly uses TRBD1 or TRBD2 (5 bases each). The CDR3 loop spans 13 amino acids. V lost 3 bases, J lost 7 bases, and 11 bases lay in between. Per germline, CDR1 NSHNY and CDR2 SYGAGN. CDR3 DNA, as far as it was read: TGTGCCAGCAGTGGGCGGGGGAGAGCTGAGCAGTTC. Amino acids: CASSGRGRAEQF. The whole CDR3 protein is CASSGRGRAEQFF.

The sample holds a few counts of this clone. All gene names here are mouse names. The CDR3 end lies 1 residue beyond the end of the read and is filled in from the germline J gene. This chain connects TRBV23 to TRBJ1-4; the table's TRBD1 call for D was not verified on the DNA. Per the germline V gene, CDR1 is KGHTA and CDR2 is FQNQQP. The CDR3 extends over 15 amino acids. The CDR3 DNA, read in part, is TGCTCCAGCAGTAGACAGTCCATTTCCAACGAAAGATTATTT. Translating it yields CSSSRQSISNERLF. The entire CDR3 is CSSSRQSISNERLFF.

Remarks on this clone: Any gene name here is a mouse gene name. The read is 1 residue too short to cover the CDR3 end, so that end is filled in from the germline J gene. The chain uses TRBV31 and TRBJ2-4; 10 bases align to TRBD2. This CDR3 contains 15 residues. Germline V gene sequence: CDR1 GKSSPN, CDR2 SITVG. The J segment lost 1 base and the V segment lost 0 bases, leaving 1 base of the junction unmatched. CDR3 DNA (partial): TGTGCCTGGAGTCTAGGGACTGGGGGTCAAAACACCTTGTAC. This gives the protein CAWSLGTGGQNTLY. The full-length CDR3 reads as CAWSLGTGGQNTLYF.